This TCR beta chain appears in the sequencing data of a study of blood T cell repertoires in COVID-19 (dated by TCRdb to the early 2020s). Context from the whole study: Collaborator samples came from the United States, Italy and Spain and covered acute and convalescent phases of COVID-19. Deeply sampled blood TCRbeta repertoires from subjects exposed to, actively infected with, or recovered from COVID-19 were included in the dataset. Samples were obtained from the ongoing ImmuneRACE study (first 160 participants) and from approximately 1,200 subjects provided by 6 global collaborators. The sample metadata nearly always contained a de-identified subject ID, COVID-19 status, age in years and sex. Where available, HLA class I and class II types were taken from metadata supplied by the sample provider and were not determined by assay-based typing. The repertoires were made available in a free public database intended to serve as a resource for research on the immune response to SARS-CoV-2. The material from the prospective study consisted of cDNA or gDNA derived from T cells, B-cell-depleted T cells, or PBMCs.

TCRbeta CDR3 regions were amplified from genomic DNA using the immunoSEQ Assay, a bias-controlled multiplex PCR. Per the original workflow: The number of nucleated cells in each sample was estimated from the amplification of reference gene primers within the assay. To quantify the absolute abundance of each unique TCRbeta CDR3 rearrangement, sequence reads were collapsed and filtered. For each sample, productive Simpson clonality was calculated as the square root of Simpson's diversity index over productive rearrangements. Imported from immuneACCESS, the table was reduced by TCRdb to in-frame sequences with V and J called. These copies leave out some clones; in studies compared against another copy, an unresolved V gene accounts for under half, and the cause of the remainder is not known. Clonal size and the V and J genes are those of that table, whereas D and trimming came from the DNA. Recorded for this sample are 200,000 to 250,000 clones; 82% of them occurred a single time. Clones ranked in the top ten supply approximately 4.5% of the sample.

Its CDR3 holds 14 amino acids, cysteine through phenylalanine. The kept DNA is CDR3 alone, 42 bases in frame from the first base. According to the germline V gene, CDR1 reads KGHSH and CDR2 reads LQKENI. V is reduced by 8 bases and J by 0 bases, leaving a spacing of 10 bases between them. The paper's findings and limits, for the study overall: The amount of clinical and demographic metadata varied by source and participant and was provided uncurated.

The collaborating institutions used their own protocols to collect whole blood in K2EDTA tubes. For TCRbeta analysis, collaborators shipped samples in one of three forms: frozen whole blood, isolated PBMCs, or DNA extracted from either of those sample types. Worth noting for this clone: No antigen is known for it. No base-level quality is on record; no much larger clone is a single base apart.

The sequence came from a woman aged 70-85 years with acute or convalescent COVID-19. The V and J genes are TRBV18 and TRBJ2-2, with the D gene not confidently named. Material: peripheral blood. The nucleotide sequence is given as TGTGCCAGCACCCAGAGGTCGAACACCGGGGAGCTGTTTTTT. Its protein is CASTQRSNTGELFF. Where the CDR3 stops, the reference TRBV18 and TRBJ2-2 genes take over; the full variable domain is NAGVMQNPRHLVRRRGQEARLRCSPMKGHSHVYWYRQLPEEGLKFMVYLQKENIIDESGMPKERFSAEFPKEGPSILRIQQVVRGDSAAYFCASTQRSNTGELFFGEGSRLTVL.